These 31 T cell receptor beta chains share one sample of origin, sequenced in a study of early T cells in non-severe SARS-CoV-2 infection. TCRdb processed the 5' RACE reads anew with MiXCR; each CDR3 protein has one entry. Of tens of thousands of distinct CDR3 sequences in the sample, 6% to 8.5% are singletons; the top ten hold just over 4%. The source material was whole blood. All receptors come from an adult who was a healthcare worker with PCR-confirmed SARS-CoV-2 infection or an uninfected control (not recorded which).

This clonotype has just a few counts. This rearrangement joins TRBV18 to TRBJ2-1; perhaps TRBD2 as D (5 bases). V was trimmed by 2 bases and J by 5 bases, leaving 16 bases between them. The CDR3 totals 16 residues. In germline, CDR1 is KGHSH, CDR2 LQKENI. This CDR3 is CASSPSLADGNNEQFF. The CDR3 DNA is TGTGCCAGCTCACCAAGCCTGGCGGACGGGAACAATGAGCAGTTCTTC.

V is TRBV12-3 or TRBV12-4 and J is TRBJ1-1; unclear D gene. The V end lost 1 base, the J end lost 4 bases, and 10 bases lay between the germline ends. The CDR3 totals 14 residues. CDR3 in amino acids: CASSLGSVITEAFF. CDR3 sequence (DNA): TGTGCCAGCAGTTTAGGTTCTGTAATCACTGAAGCTTTCTTT.

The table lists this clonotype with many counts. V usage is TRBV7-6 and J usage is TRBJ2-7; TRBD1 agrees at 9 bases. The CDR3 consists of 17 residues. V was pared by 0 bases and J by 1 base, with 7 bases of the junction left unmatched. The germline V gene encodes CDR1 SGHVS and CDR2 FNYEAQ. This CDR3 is CASSLAGGQGNSYEQYF. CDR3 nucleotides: TGTGCCAGCAGCTTAGCGGGTGGACAGGGGAATTCCTACGAGCAGTACTTC.

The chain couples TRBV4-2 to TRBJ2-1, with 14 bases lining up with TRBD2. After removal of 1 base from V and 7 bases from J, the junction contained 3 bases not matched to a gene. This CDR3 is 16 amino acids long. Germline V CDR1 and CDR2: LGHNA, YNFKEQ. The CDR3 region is CASSQVGLAGENEQFF. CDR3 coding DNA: TGTGCCAGCAGCCAAGTGGGACTAGCGGGAGAAAATGAGCAGTTCTTC.

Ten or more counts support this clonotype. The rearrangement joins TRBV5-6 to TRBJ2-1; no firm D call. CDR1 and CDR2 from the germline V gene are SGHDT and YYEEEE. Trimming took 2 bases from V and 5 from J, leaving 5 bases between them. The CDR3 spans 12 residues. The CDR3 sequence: CASSLFNNEQFF. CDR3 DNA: TGTGCCAGCAGCTTATTTAACAATGAGCAGTTCTTC. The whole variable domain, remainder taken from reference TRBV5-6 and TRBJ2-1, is DAGVTQSPTHLIKTRGQQVTLRCSPKSGHDTVSWYQQALGQGPQFIFQYYEEEERQRGNFPDRFSGHQFPNYSSELNVNALLLGDSALYLCASSLFNNEQFFGPGTRLTVL.

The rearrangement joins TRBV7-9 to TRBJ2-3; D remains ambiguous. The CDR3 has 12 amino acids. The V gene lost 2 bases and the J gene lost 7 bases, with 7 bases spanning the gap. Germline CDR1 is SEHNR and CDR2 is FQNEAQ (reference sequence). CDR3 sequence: CASSLQANTQYF. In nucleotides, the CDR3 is TGTGCCAGCAGCTTACAGGCAAATACGCAGTATTTT.

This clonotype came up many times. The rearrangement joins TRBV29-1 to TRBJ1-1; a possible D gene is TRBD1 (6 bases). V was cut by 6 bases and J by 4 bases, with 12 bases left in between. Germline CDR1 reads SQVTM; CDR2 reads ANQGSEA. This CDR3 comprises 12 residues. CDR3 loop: CSVNRVGTEAFF. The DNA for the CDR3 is TGCAGCGTGAACAGGGTCGGCACTGAAGCTTTCTTT.

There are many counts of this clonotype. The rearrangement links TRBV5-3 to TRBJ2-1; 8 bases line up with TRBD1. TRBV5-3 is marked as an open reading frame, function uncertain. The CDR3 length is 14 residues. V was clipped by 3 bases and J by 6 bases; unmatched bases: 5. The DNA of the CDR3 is TGTGCCAGAAGCTCAGGACAGGGTGGCAATGAGCAGTTCTTC. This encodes CARSSGQGGNEQFF.

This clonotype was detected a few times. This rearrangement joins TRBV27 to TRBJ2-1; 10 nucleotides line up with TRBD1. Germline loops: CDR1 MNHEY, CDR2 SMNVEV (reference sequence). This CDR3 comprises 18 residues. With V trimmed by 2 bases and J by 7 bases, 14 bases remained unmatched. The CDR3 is CASSLRELSGTGVNEQFF. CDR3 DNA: TGTGCCAGCAGTTTAAGGGAGCTCTCCGGGACAGGGGTTAATGAGCAGTTCTTC.

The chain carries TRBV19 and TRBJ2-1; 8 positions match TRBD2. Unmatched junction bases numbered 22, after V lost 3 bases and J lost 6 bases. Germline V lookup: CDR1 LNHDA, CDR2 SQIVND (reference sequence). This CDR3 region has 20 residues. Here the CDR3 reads CASSMAAAQSGLGVFNEQFF. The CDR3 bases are TGTGCCAGTAGTATGGCCGCCGCGCAATCGGGACTAGGCGTTTTCAATGAGCAGTTCTTC.

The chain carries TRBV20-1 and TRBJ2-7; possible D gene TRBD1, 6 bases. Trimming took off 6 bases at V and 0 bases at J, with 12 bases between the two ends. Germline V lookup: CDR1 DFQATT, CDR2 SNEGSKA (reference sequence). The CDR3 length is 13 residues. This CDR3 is CSARGQSSYEQYF. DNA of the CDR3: TGCAGTGCCCGAGGACAGAGCTCCTACGAGCAGTACTTC.

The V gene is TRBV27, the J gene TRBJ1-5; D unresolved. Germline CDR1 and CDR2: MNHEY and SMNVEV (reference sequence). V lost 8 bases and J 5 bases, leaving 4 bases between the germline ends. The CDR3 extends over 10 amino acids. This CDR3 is CASGYQPQHF. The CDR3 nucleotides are TGTGCCAGCGGGTATCAGCCCCAGCATTTT.

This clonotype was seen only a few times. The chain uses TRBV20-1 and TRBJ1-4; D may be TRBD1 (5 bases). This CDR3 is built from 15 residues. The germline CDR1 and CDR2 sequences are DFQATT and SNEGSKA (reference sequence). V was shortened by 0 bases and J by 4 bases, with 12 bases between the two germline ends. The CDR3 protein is CSARESLTVNEKLFF. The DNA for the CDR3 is TGCAGTGCTAGAGAGAGCTTGACAGTTAATGAAAAACTGTTTTTT.

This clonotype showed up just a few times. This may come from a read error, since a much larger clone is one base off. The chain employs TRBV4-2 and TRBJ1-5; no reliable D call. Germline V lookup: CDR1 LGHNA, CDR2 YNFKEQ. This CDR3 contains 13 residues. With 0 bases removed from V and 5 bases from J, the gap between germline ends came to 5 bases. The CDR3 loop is CASSQDWDQPQHF. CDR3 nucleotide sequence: TGTGCCAGCAGCCAAGATTGGGATCAGCCCCAGCATTTT.

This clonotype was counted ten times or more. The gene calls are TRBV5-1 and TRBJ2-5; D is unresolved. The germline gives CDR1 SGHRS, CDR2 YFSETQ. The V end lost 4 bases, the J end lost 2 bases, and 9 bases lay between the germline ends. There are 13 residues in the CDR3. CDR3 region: CASSGRLQETQYF. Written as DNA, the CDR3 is TGCGCCAGCAGCGGCAGGCTACAAGAGACCCAGTACTTC.

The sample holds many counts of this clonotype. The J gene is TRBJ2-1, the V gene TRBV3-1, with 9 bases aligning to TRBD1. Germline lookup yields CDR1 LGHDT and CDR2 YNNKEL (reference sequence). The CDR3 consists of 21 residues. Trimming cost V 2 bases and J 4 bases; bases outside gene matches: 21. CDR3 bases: TGTGCCAGCAGCCAAAACCTCAACCGGGATCGAGACAGGGGGATTTACAATGAGCAGTTCTTC. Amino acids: CASSQNLNRDRDRGIYNEQFF.

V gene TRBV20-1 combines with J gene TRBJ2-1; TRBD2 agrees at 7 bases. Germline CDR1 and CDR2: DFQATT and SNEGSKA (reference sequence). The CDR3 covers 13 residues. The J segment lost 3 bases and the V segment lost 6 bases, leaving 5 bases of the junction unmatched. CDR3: CSAGDYLYNEQFF. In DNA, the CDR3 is TGCAGTGCGGGGGACTATCTCTACAATGAGCAGTTCTTC.

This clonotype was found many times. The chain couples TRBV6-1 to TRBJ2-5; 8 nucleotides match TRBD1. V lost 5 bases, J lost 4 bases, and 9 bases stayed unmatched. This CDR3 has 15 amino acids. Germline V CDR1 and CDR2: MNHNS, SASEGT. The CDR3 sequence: CASSIGQGGGETQYF. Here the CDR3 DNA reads TGTGCCAGCAGTATTGGACAGGGAGGTGGAGAGACCCAGTACTTC.

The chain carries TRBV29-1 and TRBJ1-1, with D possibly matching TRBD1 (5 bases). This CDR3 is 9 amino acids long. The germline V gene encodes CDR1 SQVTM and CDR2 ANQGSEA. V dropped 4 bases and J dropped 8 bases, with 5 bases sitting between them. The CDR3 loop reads CSVGQEAFF. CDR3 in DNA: TGCAGCGTTGGACAGGAAGCTTTCTTT.

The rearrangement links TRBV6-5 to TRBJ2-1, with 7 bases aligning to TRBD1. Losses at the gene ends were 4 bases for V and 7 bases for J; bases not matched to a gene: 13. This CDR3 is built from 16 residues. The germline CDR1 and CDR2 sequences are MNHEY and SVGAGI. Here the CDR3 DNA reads TGTGCCAGCAGTTCCTCCGGGCAGGGGGTTTGGAATGAGCAGTTCTTC. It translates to CASSSSGQGVWNEQFF.

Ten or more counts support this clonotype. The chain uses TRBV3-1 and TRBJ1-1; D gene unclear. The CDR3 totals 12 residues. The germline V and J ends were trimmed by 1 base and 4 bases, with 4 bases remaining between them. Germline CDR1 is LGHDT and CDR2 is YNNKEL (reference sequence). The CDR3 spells CASSQVGTEAFF. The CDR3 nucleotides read TGTGCCAGCAGCCAAGTAGGCACTGAAGCTTTCTTT. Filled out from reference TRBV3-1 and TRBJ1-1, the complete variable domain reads DTAVSQTPKYLVTQMGNDKSIKCEQNLGHDTMYWYKQDSKKFLKIMFSYNNKELIINETVPNRFSPKSPDKAHLNLHINSLELGDSAVYFCASSQVGTEAFFGQGTRLTVV.

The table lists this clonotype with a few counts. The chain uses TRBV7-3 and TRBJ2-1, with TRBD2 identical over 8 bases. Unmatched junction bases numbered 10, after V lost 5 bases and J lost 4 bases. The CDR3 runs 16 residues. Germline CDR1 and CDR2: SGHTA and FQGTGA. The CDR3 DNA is TGTGCCAGCAGCCCCTTGGGACGGGAGGGATACAATGAGCAGTTCTTC. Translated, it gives CASSPLGREGYNEQFF.

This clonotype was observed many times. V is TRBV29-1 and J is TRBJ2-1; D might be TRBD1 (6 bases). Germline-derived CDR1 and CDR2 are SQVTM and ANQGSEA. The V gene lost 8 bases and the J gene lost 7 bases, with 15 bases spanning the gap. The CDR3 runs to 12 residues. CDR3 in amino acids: CSSGSTGNEQFF. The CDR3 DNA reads TGCAGCTCGGGTAGCACAGGGAATGAGCAGTTCTTC.

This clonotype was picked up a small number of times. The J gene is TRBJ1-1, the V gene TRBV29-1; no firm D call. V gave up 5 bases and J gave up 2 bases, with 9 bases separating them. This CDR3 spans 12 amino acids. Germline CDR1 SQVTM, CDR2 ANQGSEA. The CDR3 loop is CSVQKANTEAFF. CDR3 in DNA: TGCAGCGTTCAGAAGGCCAACACTGAAGCTTTCTTT.

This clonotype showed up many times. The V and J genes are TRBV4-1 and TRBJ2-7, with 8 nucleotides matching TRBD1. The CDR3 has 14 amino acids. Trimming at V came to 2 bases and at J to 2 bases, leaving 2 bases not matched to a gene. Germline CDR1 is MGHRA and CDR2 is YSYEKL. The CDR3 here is CASSQRTGPYEQYF. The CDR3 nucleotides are TGCGCCAGCAGCCAACGGACAGGGCCCTACGAGCAGTACTTC.

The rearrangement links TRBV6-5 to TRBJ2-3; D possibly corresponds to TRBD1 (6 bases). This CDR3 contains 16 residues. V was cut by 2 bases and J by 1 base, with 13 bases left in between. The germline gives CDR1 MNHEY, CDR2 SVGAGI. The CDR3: CASSYRLTGRTDTQYF. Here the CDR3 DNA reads TGTGCCAGCAGTTACCGCCTTACAGGGCGCACAGATACGCAGTATTTT.

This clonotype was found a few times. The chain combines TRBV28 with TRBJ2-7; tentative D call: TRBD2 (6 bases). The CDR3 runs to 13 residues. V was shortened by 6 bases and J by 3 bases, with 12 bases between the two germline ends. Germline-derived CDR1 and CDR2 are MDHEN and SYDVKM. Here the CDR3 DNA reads TGTGCCAGCAGGACTAGAAGTGACTACGAGCAGTACTTC. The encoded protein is CASRTRSDYEQYF.

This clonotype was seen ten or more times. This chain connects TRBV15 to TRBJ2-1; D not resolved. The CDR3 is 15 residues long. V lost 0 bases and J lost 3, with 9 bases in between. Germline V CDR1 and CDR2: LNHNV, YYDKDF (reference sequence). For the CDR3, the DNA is TGTGCCACCAGCAGAGACCCGGACGGCTACAATGAGCAGTTCTTC. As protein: CATSRDPDGYNEQFF.

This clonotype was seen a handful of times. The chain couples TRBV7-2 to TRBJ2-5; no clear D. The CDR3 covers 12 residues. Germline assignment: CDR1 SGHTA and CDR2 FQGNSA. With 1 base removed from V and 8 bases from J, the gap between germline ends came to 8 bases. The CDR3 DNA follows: TGTGCCAGCAGCTTAGGAAGGTTTACCCAGTACTTC. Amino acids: CASSLGRFTQYF.

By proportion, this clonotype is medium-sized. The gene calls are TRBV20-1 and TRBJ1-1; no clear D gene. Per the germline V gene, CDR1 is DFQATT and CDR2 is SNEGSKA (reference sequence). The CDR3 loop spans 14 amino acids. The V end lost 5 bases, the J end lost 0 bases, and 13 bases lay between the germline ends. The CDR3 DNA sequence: TGCAGTGCTGGATACGAGAATCTGAACACTGAAGCTTTCTTT. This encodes CSAGYENLNTEAFF.

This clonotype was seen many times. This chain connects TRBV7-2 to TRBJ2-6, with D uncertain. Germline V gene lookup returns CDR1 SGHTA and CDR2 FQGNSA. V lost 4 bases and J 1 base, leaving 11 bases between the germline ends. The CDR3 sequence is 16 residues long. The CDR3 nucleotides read TGTGCCAGCAGCTCTCAGGCAGCGTCTGGGGCCAACGTCCTGACTTTC. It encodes CASSSQAASGANVLTF.